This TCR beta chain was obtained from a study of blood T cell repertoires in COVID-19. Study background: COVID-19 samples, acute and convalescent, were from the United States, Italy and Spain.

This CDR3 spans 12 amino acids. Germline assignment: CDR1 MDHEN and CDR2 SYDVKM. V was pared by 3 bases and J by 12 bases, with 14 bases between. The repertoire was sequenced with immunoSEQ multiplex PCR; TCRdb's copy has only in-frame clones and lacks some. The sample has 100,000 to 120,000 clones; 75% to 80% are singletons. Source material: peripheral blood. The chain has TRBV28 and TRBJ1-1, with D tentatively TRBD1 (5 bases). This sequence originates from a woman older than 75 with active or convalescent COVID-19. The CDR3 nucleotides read TGTGCCAGCAGTTTTCAGGGCTCCGGGTCTTTCTTT. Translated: CASSFQGSGSFF.